The next 17 T cell receptor beta chains were all read from a single sample in a study of response to subunit inactivated influenza vaccine. TCRdb fed the RT-PCR reads into MiXCR, producing one record per CDR3 protein. In the table there are around 750,000 distinct CDR3 sequences, 21% of which are singletons. Sequencing was performed on PBMCs from blood, taken about 5 days after vaccination. Source of these receptors: a man in his fifties or sixties who received an inactivated influenza vaccine.

The rearrangement joins TRBV20-1 to TRBJ1-5; perhaps TRBD1 as D (6 bases). Trimming took off 5 bases at V and 6 bases at J, with 14 bases between the two ends. In germline, CDR1 is DFQATT, CDR2 SNEGSKA (reference sequence). The CDR3 has 13 amino acids. This chain's CDR3 is CSAGPGAVQPQHF. The CDR3 nucleotides read TGCAGTGCTGGCCCGGGGGCCGTTCAGCCCCAGCATTTT.

V and J are TRBV29-1 and TRBJ2-2; tentative D call: TRBD1 (6 bases). This CDR3 has 15 residues. V was pared by 5 bases and J by 4 bases, with 17 bases between. The germline V gene has CDR1 SQVTM and CDR2 ANQGSEA. This CDR3 is CSVKKPGTLTGELFF. For the CDR3, the DNA is TGCAGCGTTAAGAAACCCGGGACACTCACCGGGGAGCTGTTTTTT.

V and J are TRBV28 and TRBJ1-2; D unclear. V was trimmed by 4 bases and J by 1 base, leaving 13 bases between them. CDR3 length: 15 amino acids. Germline CDR1 reads MDHEN; CDR2 reads SYDVKM. The chain's CDR3 is CASSSQLSVNYGYTF. The CDR3 nucleotides are TGTGCCAGCAGTTCTCAACTCTCCGTTAACTATGGCTACACCTTC.

J is TRBJ2-5 and V is TRBV28; no definite D call. Trimming left V 8 bases short and J 5 bases short, with 12 bases between. The germline V gene has CDR1 MDHEN and CDR2 SYDVKM. The CDR3 runs 12 residues. CDR3 DNA: TGTGCCAGCGGGCCGCCTGGGGAGACCCAGTACTTC. Protein: CASGPPGETQYF.

The chain links TRBV5-1 to TRBJ2-5; a possible D gene is TRBD2 (5 bases). Germline V gives CDR1 SGHRS, CDR2 YFSETQ. The germline V and J ends were trimmed by 2 bases and 1 base, with 12 bases remaining between them. CDR3 length equals 15 residues. CDR3 sequence reads: CASSFDPGSQETQYF. The CDR3 DNA is TGCGCCAGCAGCTTCGACCCGGGGAGCCAAGAGACCCAGTACTTC.

V and J are TRBV5-1 and TRBJ2-2; D may be TRBD2 (5 bases). The V end lost 3 bases, the J end lost 3 bases, and 12 bases lay between the germline ends. Germline CDR1 reads SGHRS; CDR2 reads YFSETQ. This CDR3 is 15 amino acids long. CDR3 residues: CASSYLLGYTGELFF. For the CDR3, the DNA is TGCGCCAGCAGCTACTTACTAGGATACACCGGGGAGCTGTTTTTT.

The genes are TRBV20-1 and TRBJ2-7, with D perhaps being TRBD1 or TRBD2 (6 bases each). V was clipped by 1 base and J by 0 bases, with 10 bases between them. This CDR3 comprises 14 residues. Germline lookup yields CDR1 DFQATT and CDR2 SNEGSKA (reference sequence). The CDR3, as DNA: TGCAGTGCTAGAGGGAGGGGGAGCTCCTACGAGCAGTACTTC. It specifies CSARGRGSSYEQYF.

The table lists this clonotype with a few counts. The chain is built from TRBV20-1 and TRBJ2-1; 7 bases agree with TRBD1. The CDR3 runs 15 residues. Germline CDR1 reads DFQATT; CDR2 reads SNEGSKA (reference sequence). Trimming at V came to 3 bases and at J to 6 bases, leaving 11 bases not matched to a gene. The CDR3 nucleotides are TGCAGTGCTAGTACCGGGGCAGGGGGATTCAATGAGCAGTTCTTC. The encoded protein is CSASTGAGGFNEQFF.

This clonotype was seen repeatedly, ten times or more. V gene TRBV28 combines with J gene TRBJ1-5; a weak D match, TRBD1 (6 bases). Trimming took off 3 bases at V and 4 bases at J, with 10 bases between the two ends. The CDR3 contains 14 residues. Per the germline V gene, CDR1 is MDHEN and CDR2 is SYDVKM. CDR3 DNA: TGTGCCAGCAGTTTTGACAGGCTGAATCAGCCCCAGCATTTT. Its translation: CASSFDRLNQPQHF.

V and J are TRBV29-1 and TRBJ2-1; D may be TRBD2 (5 bases). Germline CDR1 SQVTM, CDR2 ANQGSEA. Trimming removed 6 bases from V and 6 bases from J, with 15 bases in between. The CDR3 sequence is 13 residues long. The DNA for the CDR3 is TGCAGCGTAGTTCCCGGGGTTACCAATGAGCAGTTCTTC. It specifies CSVVPGVTNEQFF.

This clonotype appeared once. The V call is TRBV3-1, the J call TRBJ2-3; no reliable D call. Germline lookup yields CDR1 LGHDT and CDR2 YNNKEL (reference sequence). Trimming pared 0 bases from V and 3 bases from J, leaving 13 bases between. The CDR3 covers 16 residues. CDR3: CASSQESSVRTDTQYF. The CDR3 nucleotides are TGTGCCAGCAGCCAAGAGTCCTCAGTCAGGACAGATACGCAGTATTTT.

The V gene is TRBV4-3, the J gene TRBJ1-2; 7 bases map to TRBD1. After removal of 4 bases from V and 6 bases from J, the junction contained 8 bases not matched to a gene. Per germline, CDR1 LGHNA and CDR2 YSLEER. This CDR3 contains 14 residues. In DNA, the CDR3 is TGCGCCAGCAGCCGGACAGGCTCCGGACATGGCTACACCTTC. Translation gives CASSRTGSGHGYTF.

The rearrangement joins TRBV24-1 to TRBJ2-1, with TRBD1 as a possible D gene (6 bases). Germline CDR1 KGHDR, CDR2 SFDVKD. The CDR3 has 19 amino acids. Trimming took off 2 bases at V and 0 bases at J, with 19 bases between the two ends. DNA of the CDR3: TGTGCCACCAGTGATTCAGCTACAGGACAGACGAGCTCCTACAATGAGCAGTTCTTC. Residues: CATSDSATGQTSSYNEQFF.

To note about this clonotype: At one end, the junction sequence differs from germline, possibly due to a read error. The V call is TRBV12-3 or TRBV12-4, the J call TRBJ1-1; 8 bases fit TRBD1. The CDR3 loop spans 14 amino acids. CDR3 nucleotides: TGTGCCAGCAGTCAGGAGTCCAGGGGGCGCGACACCGTCTTT. This codes for CASSQESRGRDTVF.

J is TRBJ1-6 and V is TRBV20-1, with D unresolved. The V gene's germline CDR1 is DFQATT and CDR2 SNEGSKA (reference sequence). The length of the CDR3 is 14 residues. V was trimmed by 3 bases and J by 7 bases, leaving 13 bases between them. This CDR3 is CSASLGVRNSPLHF. CDR3 DNA sequence: TGCAGTGCTAGCCTCGGGGTCCGGAATTCACCCCTCCACTTT.

Only a few counts were recorded for this clonotype. This rearrangement joins TRBV20-1 to TRBJ2-5; a weak D match, TRBD2 (6 bases). The CDR3 consists of 11 residues. Germline V gives CDR1 DFQATT, CDR2 SNEGSKA (reference sequence). The V gene lost 8 bases and the J gene lost 5 bases, with 12 bases spanning the gap. CDR3 region: CSRRAGETQYF. In nucleotides, the CDR3 is TGCAGTCGGAGGGCGGGTGAGACCCAGTACTTC.

This clonotype appeared a few times. The rearrangement joins TRBV5-6 to TRBJ2-1; D is possibly TRBD2 (5 bases). CDR3 length: 15 amino acids. Germline lookup yields CDR1 SGHDT and CDR2 YYEEEE. Trimming took off 0 bases at V and 4 bases at J, with 11 bases between the two ends. CDR3 nucleotide sequence: TGTGCCAGCAGCTTGGGCCGGGGAAGGTACAATGAGCAGTTCTTC. It yields the protein CASSLGRGRYNEQFF.